This record covers a single TCR beta chain. TCRdb reprocessed the PCR reads via MiXCR. Of around 53,000 clones in the sample, approximately 15% were seen once. The data stem from a study of metastatic and nonmetastatic thyroid tumors. All patients reached thyroid surgery having received no treatment beforehand. The junction had 8 bases not matched to a gene; V was cut back by 0 bases and J by 6 bases. The CDR3 runs 17 residues. From germline, CDR1 is SGHAT and CDR2 FQNNGV. The source of this sequence is a female donor with papillary thyroid cancer or a benign thyroid nodule (not recorded which). Some clones in this sample may be carry-over from other donors' samples. This rearrangement joins TRBV11-2 to TRBJ2-2; 9 nucleotides agree with TRBD2. The material sequenced was blood. The DNA for the CDR3 is TGTGCCAGCAGCTTAGATCCTGGCGGGAGGGACGCCGGGGAGCTGTTTTTT. Protein sequence: CASSLDPGGRDAGELFF.